The 17 T cell receptor beta chains below were found in one sample sequenced in a study of early stage breast cancer tumors. The repertoire was sequenced with immunoSEQ multiplex PCR; TCRdb's copy has only in-frame clones and lacks some. This table holds tens of thousands of clones, 55% to 75% found once. Sequencing input: blood. These receptors came from a person aged 50 to 59 with breast cancer.

The rearrangement joins TRBV6-4 to TRBJ2-5; D unresolved. Germline CDR1 reads MRHNA; CDR2 reads SNTAGT. This CDR3 comprises 10 residues. Trimming stripped 4 bases from V and 5 bases from J, with 2 bases between. CDR3 amino acids: CASSGETQYF. The CDR3 nucleotides are TGTGCCAGCAGTGGGGAGACCCAGTACTTC.

The chain couples TRBV5-6 to TRBJ2-7, with D perhaps assigned TRBD1 or TRBD2 (5 bases each). V lost 4 bases to trimming and J lost 3 bases, with 17 bases between them. This CDR3 region has 15 residues. CDR1 is SGHDT, CDR2 YYEEEE, per germline. The CDR3 DNA is TGTGCCAGCAGCGTGGCCGGGACGGATTACTACGAGCAGTACTTC. Its protein is CASSVAGTDYYEQYF.

This chain links TRBV5-6 with TRBJ2-7, with D possibly TRBD2 on 5 matching bases. Trimming left V 4 bases short and J 1 base short, with 12 bases between. The CDR3 is 14 residues long. Germline assignment: CDR1 SGHDT and CDR2 YYEEEE. The CDR3 reads CASSHTSGSYEQYF. Written as DNA, the CDR3 is TGTGCCAGCAGCCATACAAGCGGTTCCTACGAGCAGTACTTC. The entire variable domain, with the rest obtained from reference TRBV5-6 and TRBJ2-7, is as follows: DAGVTQSPTHLIKTRGQQVTLRCSPKSGHDTVSWYQQALGQGPQFIFQYYEEEERQRGNFPDRFSGHQFPNYSSELNVNALLLGDSALYLCASSHTSGSYEQYFGPGTRLTVT.

The V call is TRBV4-3, the J call TRBJ1-3, with D perhaps TRBD1 (5 bases). The ends were cut back, 0 bases at V and 6 bases at J, with 15 bases in the middle. The CDR3 totals 16 residues. Per the germline V gene, CDR1 is LGHNA and CDR2 is YSLEER. The DNA of the CDR3 is TGCGCCAGCAGCCAAGACATAGGGGAAGGGAAAAACACCATATATTTT. Translation gives CASSQDIGEGKNTIYF.

This clone showed up just a few times. This rearrangement joins TRBV19 to TRBJ1-5, with unresolved D. The CDR3 is 12 amino acids. The V gene lost 3 bases and the J gene lost 3 bases, with 3 bases spanning the gap. Germline-derived CDR1 and CDR2 are LNHDA and SQIVND (reference sequence). CDR3: CASSISNQPQHF. DNA of the CDR3: TGTGCCAGTAGTATCTCCAATCAGCCCCAGCATTTT.

The rearrangement joins TRBV29-1 to TRBJ1-1, with a tentative D call TRBD1 (5 bases). Germline CDR1 reads SQVTM; CDR2 reads ANQGSEA. The CDR3 is made up of 12 amino acids. V lost 6 bases to trimming and J lost 2 bases, with 10 bases between them. The CDR3 nucleotides are TGCAGCGTAGGGGACCTAAACACTGAAGCTTTCTTT. Its protein product is CSVGDLNTEAFF.

In this sample, this clone turned up a few times. This chain joins TRBV12-5 and TRBJ2-7, with 9 bases matching TRBD2. V trimming: 6 bases; J trimming: 0 bases; junction bases outside the gene matches: 3. CDR1 is LGHNT and CDR2 is FRNRAP in the germline V gene. This CDR3 is built from 14 residues. CDR3 DNA: TGTGCTAGTGGCTTAGCGGGAGCCTCCTACGAGCAGTACTTC. Translating gives CASGLAGASYEQYF.

The chain is built from TRBV19 and TRBJ2-7; 10 bases are shared with TRBD2. This CDR3 comprises 14 residues. Germline V gene data show CDR1 as LNHDA and CDR2 as SQIVND (reference sequence). After removal of 6 bases from V and 5 bases from J, the junction contained 7 bases not matched to a gene. The CDR3 region is CASSEGLALDEQYF. The CDR3 DNA is TGTGCCAGTAGCGAGGGACTAGCGTTGGACGAGCAGTACTTC.

This chain uses TRBV6-5 with TRBJ2-7; 7 bases align to TRBD1. Germline values: CDR1 MNHEY, CDR2 SVGAGI. The CDR3 length is 14 residues. The trim removed 11 bases at V and 2 bases at J, leaving 12 bases unmatched. The CDR3 spells CAVRSLDRTYEQYF. CDR3 nucleotide sequence: TGTGCCGTACGTTCTCTGGACAGGACCTACGAGCAGTACTTC.

The chain carries TRBV18 and TRBJ2-1; D unclear. This CDR3 is 13 amino acids long. Between the trimmed V and J ends, which lost 1 base and 5 bases, there was a span of 6 bases. CDR1 and CDR2 from the germline V gene are KGHSH and LQKENI. The CDR3 region is CASSPLTDNEQFF. DNA for the CDR3: TGTGCCAGCTCACCACTGACTGACAATGAGCAGTTCTTC.

This clone has just a few counts. V and J are TRBV30 and TRBJ2-7; TRBD1 is a possible D gene (6 bases). The germline V gene has CDR1 GTSNPN and CDR2 SVGIG (reference sequence). V was clipped by 5 bases and J by 2 bases, with 10 bases between them. The CDR3 has 12 residues. The CDR3 is CAWQQGPYEQYF. CDR3 sequence (DNA): TGTGCCTGGCAACAGGGTCCCTACGAGCAGTACTTC.

In regard to this clone: At one end, the junction sequence differs from germline, possibly due to a read error. The J gene is TRBJ2-3, the V gene TRBV7-7; D possibly uses TRBD1 or TRBD2 (7 bases each). There are 16 residues in the CDR3. Germline loops: CDR1 SSHAT, CDR2 FNYEAQ (reference sequence). The CDR3 reads CASSPRLGGGLDTQYF. The CDR3 coding sequence is TGTGCTAGCAGCCCCCGCCTGGGAGGGGGCCTAGATACGCAGTATTTT.

This clone appeared once. The genes are TRBV18 and TRBJ1-4, with D hard to call. The germline V gene encodes CDR1 KGHSH and CDR2 LQKENI. The CDR3 has 16 residues. V was clipped by 2 bases and J by 0 bases, with 10 bases between them. Written as DNA, the CDR3 is TGTGCCAGCTCACCAAAACAGCAGCCAACTAATGAAAAACTGTTTTTT. Residues: CASSPKQQPTNEKLFF.

CDR3 region: CASSLALRDGYTF. The CDR3, as DNA: TGTGCCAGCAGCTTAGCCCTAAGGGACGGCTACACCTTC. The rearrangement links TRBV11-2 to TRBJ1-2; D is perhaps TRBD1 (5 bases). The CDR3 spans 13 residues. Germline V lookup: CDR1 SGHAT, CDR2 FQNNGV. V lost 1 base and J 8 bases, leaving 11 bases between the germline ends. Full variable domain (missing parts from reference TRBV11-2 and TRBJ1-2): EAGVAQSPRYKIIEKRQSVAFWCNPISGHATLYWYQQILGQGPKLLIQFQNNGVVDDSQLPKDRFSAERLKGVDSTLKIQPAKLEDSAVYLCASSLALRDGYTFGSGTRLTVV.

This clone was detected only a few times. The chain combines TRBV7-9 with TRBJ2-1, with no clear D. Trimming left V 5 bases short and J 3 bases short, with 8 bases between. This CDR3 is 13 amino acids long. Germline CDR1 and CDR2: SEHNR and FQNEAQ (reference sequence). CDR3 sequence reads: CASSPRGYNEQFF. CDR3 DNA: TGTGCCAGCAGCCCTCGAGGCTACAATGAGCAGTTCTTC.

This chain links TRBV27 with TRBJ2-3; D is unclear. Looked up from germline, CDR1 is MNHEY and CDR2 is SMNVEV (reference sequence). There are 16 residues in the CDR3. V was trimmed by 3 bases and J by 0 bases, leaving 13 bases between them. The CDR3 loop reads CASSFGPIPSTDTQYF. In nucleotides, the CDR3 is TGTGCCAGCAGTTTCGGCCCCATCCCTAGCACAGATACGCAGTATTTT.

To note about this clone: One end of the junction does not line up with germline, which may come from a read error. The V and J genes are TRBV7-7 and TRBJ2-1; either TRBD1 or TRBD2 may fit D (7 bases each). Germline lookup yields CDR1 SSHAT and CDR2 FNYEAQ (reference sequence). CDR3 length: 13 residues. CDR3 in amino acids: CASSFQGGNEQFF. CDR3 bases: TGTGCTAGCAGCTTCCAGGGGGGGAATGAGCAGTTCTTC.